The following is a TCR beta chain sequence with its context. Authors' processing steps: Reference gene primer amplification in the assay estimated nucleated cell counts. Here immunoSEQ multiplex PCR was the method, and the copy in TCRdb shows in-frame clones only, minus some. The DNA gave D and trimming, while V, J and clone size come from that table. The sample consists of roughly 150,000 clones, around 83% of them appearing once. The source of the sample is a study of blood T cell repertoires in COVID-19. The origin of this receptor is a woman in her 50s in a cohort sampled during active or convalescent COVID-19. Sequencing used peripheral blood.

As DNA, the CDR3 is TGTGCCAGCGAGTCTCGTCTTTTGGATACGCAGTATTTT. It codes for CASESRLLDTQYF. This chain uses TRBV7-9 with TRBJ2-3; D is undetermined. The CDR3 loop spans 13 amino acids. Germline CDR1 and CDR2: SEHNR and FQNEAQ (reference sequence). V dropped 8 bases and J dropped 6 bases, with 15 bases sitting between them.